Detailed here is one T cell receptor beta chain. The antigen is undetermined. Naive CD8 isolation took CD45RO-negative cells positively selected for CCR7 and excluded terminally differentiated effector memory CD45RA+ cells. This specimen belongs to a study of shared clonotypes between healthy human individuals. Study-wide findings and caveats: Measured sharing among donors was expected to vary with sequencing depth.

This CDR3 is 17 amino acids long. V lost 7 bases, J lost 3 bases, and 24 bases lay in between. Per germline, CDR1 MDHEN and CDR2 SYDVKM. The assay was run at deep level. Measured with immunoSEQ multiplex PCR; TCRdb has only the in-frame clones, and not every one. The sample contains around 2.1 million clones, about 93% of which appear only once. This receptor was obtained from a man in his late teens or twenties in good health. Some clones in this sample may be carry-over from other donors' samples. The chain has TRBV28 and TRBJ1-1; D perhaps matches TRBD1 (6 bases). The sample taken for sequencing was naive CD8+ T cells from PBMCs. CDR3 sequence reads: CASKNPDGQPSYTEAFF. DNA for the CDR3: TGTGCCAGCAAAAACCCTGACGGACAGCCATCGTACACTGAAGCTTTCTTT.